This T cell receptor (beta chain) was sequenced during a study of CD8 T cells in Susac syndrome. Turning to the study itself: Blood was drawn from Susac syndrome patients while they were therapy-naive, on corticosteroids, or on intravenous immunoglobulin alone.

The CDR3 consists of 15 residues. RNA totalling about 0.5 to 1 ug underwent reverse transcription with random hexamers. One entry per CDR3 protein results from TCRdb running MiXCR on the immunoSEQ multiplex PCR reads. Of about 150,000 distinct CDR3 sequences in the sample, more than 90% were seen once. From blood CD8+ and CD4+ T cells, the TCR beta chain was sequenced. V gene TRBV21-1 combines with J gene TRBJ2-4; the D call in the table, TRBD2, was not verified against the DNA. TRBV21-1 is described as a pseudogene. Sequenced sample: CD4+ T cells from PBMCs. This receptor was obtained from a human donor with Susac syndrome. CDR3 sequence: CATEGESRAKNIQYF. CDR3 DNA: TGTGCCACAGAGGGGGAGAGCCGAGCCAAAAACATTCAGTACTTC.